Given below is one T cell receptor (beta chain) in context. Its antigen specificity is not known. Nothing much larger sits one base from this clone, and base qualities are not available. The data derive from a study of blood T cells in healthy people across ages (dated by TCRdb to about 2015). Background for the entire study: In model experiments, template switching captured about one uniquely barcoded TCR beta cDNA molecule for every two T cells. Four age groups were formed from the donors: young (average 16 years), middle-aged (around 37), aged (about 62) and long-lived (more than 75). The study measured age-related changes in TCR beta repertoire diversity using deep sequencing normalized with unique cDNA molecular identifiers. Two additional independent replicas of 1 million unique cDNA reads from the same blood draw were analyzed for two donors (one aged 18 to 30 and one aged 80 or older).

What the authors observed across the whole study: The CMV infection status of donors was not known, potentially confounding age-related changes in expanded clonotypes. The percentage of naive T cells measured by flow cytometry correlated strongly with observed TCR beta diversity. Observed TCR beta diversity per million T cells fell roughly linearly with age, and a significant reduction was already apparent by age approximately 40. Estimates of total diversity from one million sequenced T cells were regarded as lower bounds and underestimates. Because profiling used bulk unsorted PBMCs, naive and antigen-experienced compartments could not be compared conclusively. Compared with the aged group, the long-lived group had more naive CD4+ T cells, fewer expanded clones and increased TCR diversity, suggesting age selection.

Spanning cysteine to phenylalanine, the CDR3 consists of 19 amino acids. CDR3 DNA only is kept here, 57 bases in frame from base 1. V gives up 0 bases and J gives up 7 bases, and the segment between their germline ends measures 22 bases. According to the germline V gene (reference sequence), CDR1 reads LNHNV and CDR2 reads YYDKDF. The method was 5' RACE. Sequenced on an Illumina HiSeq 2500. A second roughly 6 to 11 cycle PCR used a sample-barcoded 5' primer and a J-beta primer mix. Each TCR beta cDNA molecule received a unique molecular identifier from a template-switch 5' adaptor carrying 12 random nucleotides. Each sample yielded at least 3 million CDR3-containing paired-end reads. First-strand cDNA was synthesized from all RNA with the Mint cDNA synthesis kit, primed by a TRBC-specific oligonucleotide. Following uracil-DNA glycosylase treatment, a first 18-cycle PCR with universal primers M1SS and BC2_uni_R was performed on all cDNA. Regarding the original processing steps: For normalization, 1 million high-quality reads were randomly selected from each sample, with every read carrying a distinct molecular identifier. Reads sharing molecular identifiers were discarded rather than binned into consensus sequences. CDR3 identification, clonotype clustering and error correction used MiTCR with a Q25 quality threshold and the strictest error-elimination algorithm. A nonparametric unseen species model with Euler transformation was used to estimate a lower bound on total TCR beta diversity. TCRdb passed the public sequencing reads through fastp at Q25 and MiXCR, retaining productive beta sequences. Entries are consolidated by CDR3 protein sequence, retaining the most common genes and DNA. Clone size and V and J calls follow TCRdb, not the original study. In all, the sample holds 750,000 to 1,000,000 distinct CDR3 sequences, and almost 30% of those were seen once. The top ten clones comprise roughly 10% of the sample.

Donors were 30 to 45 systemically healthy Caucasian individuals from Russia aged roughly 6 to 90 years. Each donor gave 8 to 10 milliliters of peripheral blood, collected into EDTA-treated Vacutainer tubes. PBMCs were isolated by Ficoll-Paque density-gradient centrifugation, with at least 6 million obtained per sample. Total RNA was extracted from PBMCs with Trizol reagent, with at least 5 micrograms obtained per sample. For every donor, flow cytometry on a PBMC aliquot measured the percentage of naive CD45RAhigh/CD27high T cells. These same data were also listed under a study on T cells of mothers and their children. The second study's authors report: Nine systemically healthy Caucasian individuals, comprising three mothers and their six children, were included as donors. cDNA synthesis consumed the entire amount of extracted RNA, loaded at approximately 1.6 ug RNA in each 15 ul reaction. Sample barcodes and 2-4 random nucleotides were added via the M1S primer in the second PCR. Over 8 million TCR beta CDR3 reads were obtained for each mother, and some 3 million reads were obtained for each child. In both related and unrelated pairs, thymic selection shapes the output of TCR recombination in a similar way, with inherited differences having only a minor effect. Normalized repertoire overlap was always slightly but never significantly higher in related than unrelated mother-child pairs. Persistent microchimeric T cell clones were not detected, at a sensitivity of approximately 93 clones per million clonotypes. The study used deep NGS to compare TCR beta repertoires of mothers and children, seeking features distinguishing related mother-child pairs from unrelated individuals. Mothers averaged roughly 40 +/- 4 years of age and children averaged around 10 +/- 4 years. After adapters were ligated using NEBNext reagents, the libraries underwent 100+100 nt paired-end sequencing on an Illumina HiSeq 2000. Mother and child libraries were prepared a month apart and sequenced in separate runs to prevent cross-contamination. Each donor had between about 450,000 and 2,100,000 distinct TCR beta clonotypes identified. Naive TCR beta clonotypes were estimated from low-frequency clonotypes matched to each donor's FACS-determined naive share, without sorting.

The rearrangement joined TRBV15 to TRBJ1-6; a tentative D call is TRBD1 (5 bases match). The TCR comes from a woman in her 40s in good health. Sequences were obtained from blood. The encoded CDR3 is CATSRDLQGLRVGNSPLHF. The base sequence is TGTGCCACCAGCAGAGATCTGCAGGGACTGCGCGTGGGGAATTCACCCCTCCACTTT.